This T cell receptor beta chain came from a study of OX40 agonist ivuxolimab in advanced cancers. The table came from immunoSEQ multiplex PCR; TCRdb's copy has only in-frame clones and leaves some out. The table has some 66,000 clones, approximately 88% seen once; the top ten hold approximately 0.6%. This clone was seen once. Patients were excluded for autoimmune disease history or systemic immunosuppression. Germline assignment: CDR1 LNHDA and CDR2 SQIVND (reference sequence). The CDR3 spans 13 residues. V dropped 7 bases and J dropped 2 bases, with 11 bases sitting between them. Sequencing was performed on CD4+ or CD8+ T cells sorted from blood, taken in a trial of the OX40 agonist ivuxolimab. This chain connects TRBV19 to TRBJ1-1, with D hard to call. The receptor's source is an adult with an advanced solid tumor such as melanoma, head and neck, liver or kidney cancer. The chain's CDR3 is CASTFGRNTEAFF. CDR3 DNA sequence: TGTGCCAGTACTTTTGGGAGAAACACTGAAGCTTTCTTT.